The source of this TCR beta chain is a study of vaccination and CD4 T cells after COVID-19. Study-level information: Each person enrolled got two BNT162b2 or mRNA-1273 vaccine doses. General observations from the study: Spike mono-reactivity held for 304 of 307 vaccine-specific clones in convalescent patients.

The Oncomine TCR Beta short-read assay was what sequenced the DNA obtained from cultured CD4+ T cells. TCRdb processed the PCR reads anew with MiXCR; each CDR3 protein has one entry. The table has tens of thousands of distinct CDR3 sequences, around 45% seen once. A remark on this clonotype: The target antigen is unknown.

Treatment described: approximately nine-day PBMC culture with coronavirus spike peptide pools or control peptides (ViraFEST assay). After expanding antigen-specific T cells with peptide pools, ViraFEST sequenced their TCRs. At days 3 and 7, half the medium was exchanged for fresh IL-2 medium. V was clipped by 8 bases and J by 2 bases; unmatched bases: 6. This CDR3 is built from 13 residues. Looked up from germline, CDR1 is MNHEY and CDR2 is SVGEGT. The J gene is TRBJ2-7, the V gene TRBV6-2 or TRBV6-3, with 7 bases lining up with TRBD1. The material was CD4+ T cells from blood, cultured in vitro, obtained before SARS-CoV-2 vaccination. The source is a human donor who received a COVID-19 vaccine. The CDR3 coding sequence is TGTGCCAGCTCTCTGACAGGGACCTACGAGCAGTACTTC. It specifies CASSLTGTYEQYF.